The 4 T cell receptor beta chains below were found in one sample sequenced in a study of T cells in localized non-small cell lung cancer. Profiling relied on immunoSEQ multiplex PCR, and the TCRdb table lists in-frame clones only, not all of them. The table records 50,000 to 55,000 clones, roughly 84% of them present only once. The source was peripheral blood mononuclear cells, collected before any cancer treatment. These receptors were collected from a man aged 40 to 70 with stage III lung adenocarcinoma.

The chain has TRBV7-2 and TRBJ1-6; TRBD1 matches 9 bases. V gave up 4 bases and J gave up 11 bases; unmatched junction bases: 12. This CDR3 contains 16 residues. Germline V gene lookup returns CDR1 SGHTA and CDR2 FQGNSA. This CDR3 reads CASSSSQGAEGPPLHF. The CDR3 DNA is TGTGCCAGCAGCTCGTCACAGGGGGCGGAAGGTCCACCCCTCCACTTT.

DNA of the CDR3: TGCGCCAGCAGCCTGGGGGAGAATCAGCCCCAGCATTTT. Encoded protein: CASSLGENQPQHF. The chain joins TRBV4-1 to TRBJ1-5; D is possibly TRBD1 (5 bases). The CDR3 runs 13 residues. Trimming left V 4 bases short and J 4 bases short, with 8 bases between. Germline assignment: CDR1 MGHRA and CDR2 YSYEKL.

V usage is TRBV10-3 and J usage is TRBJ2-5; 7 bases are shared with TRBD1. This CDR3 region has 14 residues. V gave up 0 bases and J gave up 4 bases; unmatched junction bases: 2. Germline assignment: CDR1 ENHRY and CDR2 SYGVKD. The CDR3 coding sequence is TGTGCCATCAGTGAGTCGACAGGGATAGAGACCCAGTACTTC. This codes for CAISESTGIETQYF.

The rearrangement joins TRBV19 to TRBJ2-7, with 7 bases identical to TRBD1. V shed 1 base and J 6 bases; nucleotides not matched to a gene: 9. This CDR3 spans 15 amino acids. Germline V lookup: CDR1 LNHDA, CDR2 SQIVND (reference sequence). In DNA, the CDR3 is TGTGCCAGTAGTATAGGGGGCAGGGGGATCCGCGAGCAGTACTTC. Its protein product is CASSIGGRGIREQYF.